This T cell receptor (beta chain) was observed in a study of T cell responses to AZD1222 COVID-19 vaccine (dated by TCRdb to 2020 to 2023). Some background on the complete study: A total of about 250 trial participants underwent TCR sequencing, of whom 200 to 220 had received two doses of AZD1222 and 26 had received two doses of the MenACWY control vaccine. Enrollment into the trials was organized by age into subgroups of 18-55, 56-69 and 70-plus years, and those subgroups contained roughly 150, 30 and 60 TCR-sequenced participants, respectively.

According to the germline V gene (reference sequence), CDR1 reads DFQATT and CDR2 reads SNEGSKA. A distance of 10 bases separates the germline ends of V and J, which lose 0 bases and 13 bases respectively. Taken from cysteine to phenylalanine, the CDR3 has 11 residues. Of the read, only the CDR3 DNA is kept; its 33 bases are in frame from base 1. The sample's time point, from its label and the paper: about 28 days (+/-7) after the second vaccine dose. Because spike-specific TCR depth and breadth did not differ between the two schedules, AZD1222 recipients who got a second dose at roughly 4 weeks were pooled with those who got a second dose at roughly 12 weeks. The vaccinee samples were drawn from two UK trials, COV001 and COV002, one of which was a single-blind randomized controlled phase 2/3 trial testing AZD1222 (ChAdOx1 nCoV-19) in healthy adults. For TCRbeta chain sequencing, PBMC samples were collected from trial participants at day 0 and at day 28 after the second dose.

As concerns this clone: Its antigen is not yet known. One base away there is no much larger clone; base qualities are not given.

Study-wide findings and limitations: In the small 56-69-year group, the increase in depth fell short of significance, most likely because of low power. CD4 TCRs associated with the vaccine covered the entire spike protein, and the dominant responses were in regions 160-218 and 743-854. After two AZD1222 doses, spike-specific TCR breadth and depth were significantly higher than at day 0 and than in MenACWY recipients. Because no day 14 peak-response samples were available, repertoires were characterized only after the peak T cell response. Most participants were white British and females outnumbered males, and the authors suggested that clonal diversity may have been underestimated. Conclusions about previously exposed vaccinees were limited because only a handful of AZD1222 recipients were SARS-CoV-2 seropositive at baseline. Nearly half of unique spike-specific TCRs reportedly recognized epitopes outside regions mutated in the B.1.351 and B.1.1.7 variants.

The CDR3 regions of human TCRbeta chains were analyzed by immunosequencing. Per the authors' processing: Repertoire TCRs were matched against a reference library of SARS-CoV-2-specific TCRs generated with the MIRA antigen-specificity platform. Breadth meant the fraction of unique TCRs that were SARS-CoV-2-associated, whereas depth meant the fraction of total T cells that were SARS-CoV-2-associated. Using the MIRA data, every spike-specific TCR was mapped to the spike region that the TCR reacted to and assigned to either a CD4 or a CD8 class. Log10-transformed breadth and depth values were compared by one-way ANOVA with Sidak's multiple comparisons tests. TCRdb obtained this table from immuneACCESS and retained in-frame rearrangements with V and J assigned. These tables miss some clones; where compared with another copy, unresolved V genes account for less than half of the shortfall, and the remainder is unexplained. V and J calls and clone size are as listed in that table; D and trimming were resolved from the DNA. Within this sample are about 140,000 clones, with 90% to 95% of them counted one time only. 6% to 7.5% of the sample lies in the top ten.

This sample comprised peripheral blood, obtained 28 days after the second AZD1222 dose. The sequence joins TRBV20-1 to TRBJ2-1; a tentative D match to TRBD1 spans 6 bases. The clonotype was recovered from an adult who received the AZD1222 COVID-19 vaccine. The DNA sequence is TGCAGTGCTAGAGAGGGACATACACAGTTCTTC. Translation gives CSAREGHTQFF.